This T cell receptor beta chain appears in the sequencing data of a study of blood T cells in healthy people across ages. The study, taken as a whole, reports: Diversity was higher, and naive CD4+ cells more numerous, in long-lived donors than in aged donors. Samples with more naive T cells showed higher observed beta diversity.

Germline V gene lookup returns CDR1 DFQATT and CDR2 SNEGSKA (reference sequence). CDR3 length: 17 amino acids. After removal of 2 bases from V and 5 bases from J, the junction contained 14 bases not matched to a gene. This clonotype was counted between two and nine times. Antigen unknown. Sample-barcoded 5' priming and a J-beta primer mix drove a second PCR of about 6 to 12 cycles. TCRdb redid the calling of the 5' RACE reads with MiXCR, one entry per CDR3 protein. The table shows about 970,000 distinct CDR3 sequences, with 45% to 60% occurring only once. This sequence joins TRBV20-1 and TRBJ2-7; the match to TRBD2 covers 11 bases. Sequencing was done on a sample of blood. The TCR comes from a woman aged 55 to 70 in good health. The CDR3 reads CSARSMTSGMSVHEQYF. CDR3 sequence (DNA): TGCAGTGCTAGATCCATGACTAGCGGGATGTCTGTCCACGAGCAGTACTTC.